A single T cell receptor (beta chain) is shown here with its context. The sample comes from a study of blood T cell repertoires in COVID-19. For the study at large: T cells, B-cell-depleted T cells, or PBMCs provided the cDNA or gDNA that served as material.

TCRdb's copy holds only in-frame clones and misses some; the assay was immunoSEQ multiplex PCR. The sample holds 55,000 to 70,000 clones; 60% to 85% are singletons and the top ten take approximately 23%. With 5 bases clipped from V and 0 bases from J, the junction kept 9 bases outside the gene matches. Germline V CDR1 and CDR2: SGHRS, YFSETQ. CDR3 length equals 16 residues. This clonotype was sampled from a human donor in a cohort sampled during active COVID-19. Sequences were obtained from peripheral blood. The V and J genes are TRBV5-1 and TRBJ2-7; TRBD2 matches 9 bases. The CDR3: CASRGGAGGDSYEQYF. For the CDR3, the DNA is TGCGCCAGCAGAGGCGGCGCGGGGGGGGACTCCTACGAGCAGTACTTC.